This T cell receptor (beta chain) was captured in a study of blood T cell repertoires in COVID-19. Study-wide background: Researchers got acute and convalescent COVID-19 samples from the United States, Italy and Spain. Nucleic acid was either cDNA or gDNA, and it came from T cells, B-cell-depleted T cells, or PBMCs.

In the original workflow: Amplifying reference gene primers gave estimates of nucleated cell counts. The data were produced by immunoSEQ multiplex PCR, yet TCRdb's version contains in-frame clones alone and is incomplete. The DNA was the basis for D and trimming; V, J and clone size are from that table. The sample carries approximately 290,000 clones, 89% recorded once. Germline V gene sequence: CDR1 SGDLS, CDR2 YYNGEE. The trim removed 0 bases at V and 2 bases at J, leaving 5 bases unmatched. This CDR3 contains 16 residues. This receptor was obtained from a woman aged 60-70 years with acute or convalescent COVID-19. The gene calls are TRBV9 and TRBJ2-3, with 8 bases identical to TRBD2. The material sequenced was peripheral blood. The CDR3, as DNA: TGTGCCAGCAGCGTAGGAGCGGGGGCCGCCACAGATACGCAGTATTTT. Translating it yields CASSVGAGAATDTQYF.